One sample yielded the 12 T cell receptor beta chains listed below, sequenced in a study of OX40 agonist ivuxolimab in advanced cancers. Clones were sequenced by immunoSEQ multiplex PCR, and TCRdb holds only the in-frame ones, with some missing. The sample records tens of thousands of clones, just over 90% being singletons. The sequences come from CD4+ or CD8+ T cells sorted from blood, collected in a trial of the OX40 agonist ivuxolimab. The receptors here all came from an adult with an advanced solid tumor such as melanoma, head and neck, liver or kidney cancer.

The rearrangement links TRBV7-3 to TRBJ2-3; the D gene is possibly TRBD1 (6 bases). Trimming stripped 3 bases from V and 1 base from J, with 14 bases between. The CDR3 totals 16 residues. Looked up from germline, CDR1 is SGHTA and CDR2 is FQGTGA. The CDR3 region is CASSFGTGSGTDTQYF. The CDR3 DNA sequence: TGTGCCAGCAGCTTTGGAACAGGGAGTGGCACAGATACGCAGTATTTT.

The V and J genes are TRBV30 and TRBJ1-2; no reliable D call. The germline V and J ends were trimmed by 0 bases and 2 bases, with 16 bases remaining between them. The CDR3 is 16 amino acids. Germline V gene data show CDR1 as GTSNPN and CDR2 as SVGIG (reference sequence). CDR3: CAWSVRGPLPNYGYTF. CDR3 nucleotide sequence: TGTGCCTGGAGTGTAAGAGGCCCTTTACCCAACTATGGCTACACCTTC.

A single count supports this clone. The CDR3 here is CASSPNRGLDEQYF. Here the CDR3 DNA reads TGTGCCAGTAGTCCGAACAGGGGGCTCGACGAGCAGTACTTC. The V and J genes are TRBV19 and TRBJ2-7; 9 bases fit TRBD1. The CDR3 contains 14 residues. With 5 bases clipped from V and 5 bases from J, the junction kept 7 bases outside the gene matches. Germline V gives CDR1 LNHDA, CDR2 SQIVND (reference sequence).

The chain combines TRBV27 with TRBJ1-6, with D perhaps matching TRBD1 (5 bases). The CDR3 has 13 amino acids. Germline CDR1 is MNHEY and CDR2 is SMNVEV (reference sequence). The V end lost 3 bases, the J end lost 7 bases, and 7 bases lay between the germline ends. CDR3: CASSFWDNSPLHF. In DNA, the CDR3 is TGTGCCAGCAGTTTCTGGGACAATTCACCCCTCCACTTT.

This rearrangement joins TRBV28 to TRBJ2-3; D possibly uses TRBD1 or TRBD2 (5 bases each). V lost 4 bases and J lost 6, with 5 bases in between. This CDR3 is built from 11 residues. Germline CDR1 and CDR2: MDHEN and SYDVKM. CDR3 nucleotides: TGTGCCAGCAGTTGGGGGGATACGCAGTATTTT. Protein: CASSWGDTQYF.

The chain has TRBV28 and TRBJ1-1; D is perhaps TRBD1 (6 bases). The V and J ends lost 6 bases and 7 bases respectively, with 15 bases between them. The CDR3 extends over 13 amino acids. CDR1 and CDR2 from the germline V gene are MDHEN and SYDVKM. The CDR3 coding sequence is TGTGCCAGCAGCGACTCTGGACAGTATGAAGCTTTCTTT. Residues: CASSDSGQYEAFF.

V and J are TRBV7-9 and TRBJ2-7; a weak D match, TRBD2 (6 bases). The CDR3 totals 11 residues. Trimming left V 11 bases short and J 7 bases short, with 15 bases between. Germline assignment: CDR1 SEHNR and CDR2 FQNEAQ (reference sequence). The CDR3 spells CASWGEREQYF. The CDR3 DNA reads as TGTGCCTCATGGGGGGAAAGGGAGCAGTACTTC.

The chain has TRBV7-9 and TRBJ2-1; TRBD2 matches at 9 bases. This CDR3 region has 15 residues. Germline V gives CDR1 SEHNR, CDR2 FQNEAQ (reference sequence). V was clipped by 3 bases and J by 5 bases; unmatched bases: 5. CDR3 residues: CASSFWERGDNEQFF. The CDR3 region has the DNA TGTGCCAGCAGCTTCTGGGAGCGGGGGGACAATGAGCAGTTCTTC.

V is TRBV30 and J is TRBJ2-5; D is unresolved. Trimming removed 0 bases from V and 2 bases from J, with 13 bases in between. Germline CDR1 GTSNPN, CDR2 SVGIG (reference sequence). The CDR3 totals 15 residues. CDR3 bases: TGTGCCTGGAGTGTACAAGATATAGATCAAGAGACCCAGTACTTC. Protein: CAWSVQDIDQETQYF. The variable domain in full, with the rest retrieved from reference TRBV30 and TRBJ2-5, is SQTIHQWPATLVQPVGSPLSLECTVEGTSNPNLYWYRQAAGRGLQLLFYSVGIGQISSEVPQNLSASRPQDRQFILSSKKLLLSDSGFYLCAWSVQDIDQETQYFGPGTRLLVL.

The genes are TRBV5-1 and TRBJ1-1; the match to TRBD1 covers 9 bases. The V segment lost 4 bases and the J segment 1 base; nucleotides outside the gene matches: 5. Germline V CDR1 and CDR2: SGHRS, YFSETQ. CDR3 length: 15 amino acids. CDR3 coding DNA: TGCGCCAGCAGCCCCGGACAGGGGTGGAACACTGAAGCTTTCTTT. Translation: CASSPGQGWNTEAFF.

The chain recombines TRBV2 with TRBJ2-1; TRBD2 agrees at 11 bases. Trimming at V came to 4 bases and at J to 3 bases, leaving 11 bases not matched to a gene. CDR3 length equals 18 residues. Looked up from germline, CDR1 is SNHLY and CDR2 is FYNNEI. The CDR3 is CASSVSPPSGGFYNEQFF. The CDR3 region has the DNA TGTGCCAGCAGTGTATCCCCTCCTAGCGGGGGGTTCTACAATGAGCAGTTCTTC.

The J gene is TRBJ1-3, the V gene TRBV6-5; D remains ambiguous. V was pared by 7 bases and J by 3 bases, with 4 bases between. Germline-derived CDR1 and CDR2 are MNHEY and SVGAGI. CDR3 size: 11 residues. CDR3 DNA sequence: TGTGCCAGCACAGGTGGAAACACCATATATTTT. Amino acid sequence: CASTGGNTIYF.